Sequencing of this TCR beta chain was carried out in a study of naive and memory T cell subsets. The CDR3 runs to 11 residues. The V and J ends lost 6 bases and 7 bases respectively, with 12 bases between them. Germline V CDR1 and CDR2: DFQATT, SNEGSKA (reference sequence). Four subsets defined by CD45RA and CD27 were sorted after CD3, CD4, CD8 and live/dead staining. This clonotype was detected many times. Two oligonucleotides, mixed equimolar, formed the beta constant-region primer covering TRBC1 and TRBC2. An oligonucleotide with the SP2 primer and a 12-nucleotide UMI was ligated to the cDNA 3' end. TCRdb ran MiXCR on the UMI-ligation and nested PCR reads and lists one entry per CDR3 protein. The sample has over 75,000 distinct CDR3 sequences, around 13% seen once.

The J gene is TRBJ1-2, the V gene TRBV20-1; perhaps TRBD1 as D (6 bases). The sample consisted of central memory CD4+ T cells from blood. This clonotype was obtained from a human donor in good health. The CDR3 sequence: CSATTGLGYTF. DNA of the CDR3: TGCAGTGCAACGACAGGTCTTGGCTACACCTTC.